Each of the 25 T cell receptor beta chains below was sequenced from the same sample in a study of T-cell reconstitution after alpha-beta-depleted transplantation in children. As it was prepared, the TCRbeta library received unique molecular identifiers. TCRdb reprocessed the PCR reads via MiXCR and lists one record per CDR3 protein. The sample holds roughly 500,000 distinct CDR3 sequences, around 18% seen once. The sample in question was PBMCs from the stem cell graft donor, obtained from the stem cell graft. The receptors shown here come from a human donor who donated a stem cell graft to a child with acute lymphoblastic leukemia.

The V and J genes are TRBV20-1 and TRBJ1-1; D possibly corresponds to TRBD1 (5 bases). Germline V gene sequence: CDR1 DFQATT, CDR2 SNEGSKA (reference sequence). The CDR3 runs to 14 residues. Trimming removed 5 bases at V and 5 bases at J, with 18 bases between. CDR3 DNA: TGCAGTGCTCGTACCGCGCAGGGACGGACTGAAGCTTTCTTT. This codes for CSARTAQGRTEAFF.

CDR3 protein: CASRPGLGGEQYF. CDR3 coding DNA: TGTGCCAGCAGACCGGGACTAGGGGGCGAGCAGTACTTC. The genes are TRBV5-4 and TRBJ2-7; 8 bases fit TRBD2. The V and J ends lost 5 bases and 6 bases, in that order; junction bases with no gene match: 7. CDR3 length: 13 amino acids. The germline V gene has CDR1 SGHNT and CDR2 YYREEE (reference sequence).

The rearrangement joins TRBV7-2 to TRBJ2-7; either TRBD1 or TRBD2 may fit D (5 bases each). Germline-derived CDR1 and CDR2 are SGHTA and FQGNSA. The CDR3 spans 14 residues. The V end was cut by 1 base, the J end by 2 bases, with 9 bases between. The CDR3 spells CASSLVPGPYEQYF. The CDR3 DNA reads TGTGCCAGCAGCTTAGTGCCGGGGCCCTACGAGCAGTACTTC.

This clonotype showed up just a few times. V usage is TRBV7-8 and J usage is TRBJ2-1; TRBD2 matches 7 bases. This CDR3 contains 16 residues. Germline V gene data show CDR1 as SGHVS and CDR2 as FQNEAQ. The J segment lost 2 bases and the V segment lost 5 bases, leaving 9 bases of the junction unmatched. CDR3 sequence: CASSRPSGGAYNEQFF. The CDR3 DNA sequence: TGTGCCAGCAGCCGTCCTTCGGGAGGTGCCTACAATGAGCAGTTCTTC.

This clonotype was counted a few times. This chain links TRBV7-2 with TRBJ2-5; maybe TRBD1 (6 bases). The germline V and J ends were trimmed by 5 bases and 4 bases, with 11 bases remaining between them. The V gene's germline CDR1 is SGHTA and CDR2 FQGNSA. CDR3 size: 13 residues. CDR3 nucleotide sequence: TGTGCCAGCAGCACCACAGGGAGAGAGACCCAGTACTTC. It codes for CASSTTGRETQYF.

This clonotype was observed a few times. CDR3 coding DNA: TGCAGTGCTAGCATTTTCTTAGCGGGAGGCTACAATGAGCAGTTCTTC. This translates into CSASIFLAGGYNEQFF. The chain employs TRBV20-1 and TRBJ2-1; 10 nucleotides match TRBD2. In germline, CDR1 is DFQATT, CDR2 SNEGSKA (reference sequence). The CDR3 loop spans 16 amino acids. The J segment lost 3 bases and the V segment lost 3 bases, leaving 8 bases of the junction unmatched.

CDR3 DNA sequence: TGTGCCAGCAGCTCCACTATCAGCTCCTACAATGAGCAGTTCTTC. This translates into CASSSTISSYNEQFF. V gene TRBV11-2 combines with J gene TRBJ2-1; D unclear. The CDR3 extends over 15 amino acids. From germline, CDR1 is SGHAT and CDR2 FQNNGV. V gave up 4 bases and J gave up 0 bases, with 10 bases separating them.

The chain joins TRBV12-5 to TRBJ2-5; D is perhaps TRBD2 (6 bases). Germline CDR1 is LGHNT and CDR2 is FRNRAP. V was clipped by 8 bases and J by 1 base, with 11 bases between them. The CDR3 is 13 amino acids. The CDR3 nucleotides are TGTGCTAGTCGCCGGGACTCCCAAGAGACCCAGTACTTC. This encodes CASRRDSQETQYF.

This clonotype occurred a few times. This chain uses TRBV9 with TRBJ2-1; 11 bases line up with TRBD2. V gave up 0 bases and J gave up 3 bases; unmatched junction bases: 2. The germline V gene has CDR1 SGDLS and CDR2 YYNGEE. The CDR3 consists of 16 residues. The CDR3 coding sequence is TGTGCCAGCAGCGTAGAGGGGACTAGCGGCTACAATGAGCAGTTCTTC. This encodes CASSVEGTSGYNEQFF.

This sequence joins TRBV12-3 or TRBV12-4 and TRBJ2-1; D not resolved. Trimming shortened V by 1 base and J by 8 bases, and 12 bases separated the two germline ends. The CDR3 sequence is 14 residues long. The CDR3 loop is CASSLGLRLDEQFF. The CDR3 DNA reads TGTGCCAGCAGTTTAGGGCTACGGTTAGATGAGCAGTTCTTC.

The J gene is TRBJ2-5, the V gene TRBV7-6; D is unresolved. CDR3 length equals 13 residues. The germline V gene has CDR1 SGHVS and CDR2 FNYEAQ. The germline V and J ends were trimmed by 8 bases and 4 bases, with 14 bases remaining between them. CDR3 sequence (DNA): TGTGCCAGCTCCCCTGCGCTTAGAGAGACCCAGTACTTC. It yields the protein CASSPALRETQYF.

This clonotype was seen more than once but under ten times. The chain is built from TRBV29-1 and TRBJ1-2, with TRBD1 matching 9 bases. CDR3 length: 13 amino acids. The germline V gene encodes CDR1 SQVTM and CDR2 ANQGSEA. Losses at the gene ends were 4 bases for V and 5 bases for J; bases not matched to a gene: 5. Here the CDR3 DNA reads TGCAGCGTTGGGACAGGGGAGTTTTATGGCTACACCTTC. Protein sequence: CSVGTGEFYGYTF.

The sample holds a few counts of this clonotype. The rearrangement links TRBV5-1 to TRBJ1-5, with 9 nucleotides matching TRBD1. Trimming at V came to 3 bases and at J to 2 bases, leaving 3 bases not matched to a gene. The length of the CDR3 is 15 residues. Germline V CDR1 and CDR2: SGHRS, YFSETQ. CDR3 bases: TGCGCCAGCAGCTGGACAGGGGCCGGCAATCAGCCCCAGCATTTT. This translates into CASSWTGAGNQPQHF.

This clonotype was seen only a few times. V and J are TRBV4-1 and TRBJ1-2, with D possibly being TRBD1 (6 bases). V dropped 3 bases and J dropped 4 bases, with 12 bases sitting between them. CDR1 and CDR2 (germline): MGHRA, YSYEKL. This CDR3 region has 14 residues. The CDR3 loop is CASSQIGQLYGYTF. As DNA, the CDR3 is TGCGCCAGCAGCCAGATAGGACAGCTCTATGGCTACACCTTC.

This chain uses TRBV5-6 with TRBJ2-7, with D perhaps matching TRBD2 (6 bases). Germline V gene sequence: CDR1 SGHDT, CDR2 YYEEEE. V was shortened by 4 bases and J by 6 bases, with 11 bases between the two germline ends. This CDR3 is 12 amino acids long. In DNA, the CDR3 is TGTGCCAGCAGCGGCGTGGGGGGCGAGCAGTACTTC. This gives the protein CASSGVGGEQYF.

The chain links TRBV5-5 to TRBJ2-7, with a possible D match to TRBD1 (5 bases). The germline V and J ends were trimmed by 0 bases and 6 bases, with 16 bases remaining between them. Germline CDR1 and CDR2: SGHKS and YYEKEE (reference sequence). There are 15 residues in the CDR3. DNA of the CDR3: TGTGCCAGCAGCTTGGCCCCAGGGTCCTACCCCGAGCAGTACTTC. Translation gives CASSLAPGSYPEQYF.

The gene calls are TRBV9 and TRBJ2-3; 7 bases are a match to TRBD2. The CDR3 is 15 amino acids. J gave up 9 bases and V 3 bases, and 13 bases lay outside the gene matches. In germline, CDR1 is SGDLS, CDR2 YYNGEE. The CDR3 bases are TGTGCCAGCAGCGCCCGTCGGGGAGGGGAAGGGACGCAGTATTTT. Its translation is CASSARRGGEGTQYF.

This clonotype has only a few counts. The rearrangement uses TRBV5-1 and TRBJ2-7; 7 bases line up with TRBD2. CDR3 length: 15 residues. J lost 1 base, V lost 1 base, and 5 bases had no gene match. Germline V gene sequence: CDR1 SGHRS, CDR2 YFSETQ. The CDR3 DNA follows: TGCGCCAGCAGCTTGCGGCGGGAGATATCCTACGAGCAGTACTTC. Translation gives CASSLRREISYEQYF.

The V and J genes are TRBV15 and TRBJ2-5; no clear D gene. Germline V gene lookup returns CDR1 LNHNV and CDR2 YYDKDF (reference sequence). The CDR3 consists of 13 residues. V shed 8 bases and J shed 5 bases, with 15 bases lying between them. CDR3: CATSLGNRETQYF. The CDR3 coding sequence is TGTGCCACCTCACTGGGGAACCGGGAGACCCAGTACTTC.

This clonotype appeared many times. The CDR3 DNA reads TGCAGTGCTAGAGATGTCGAGCGGGAGATCGACGAGCAGTACTTC. This translates into CSARDVEREIDEQYF. The chain combines TRBV20-1 with TRBJ2-7, with 8 bases identical to TRBD2. The CDR3 sequence is 15 residues long. The V gene end was trimmed by 0 bases and the J gene end by 5 bases; junction bases not matched to a gene: 9. CDR1 is DFQATT, CDR2 SNEGSKA, per germline (reference sequence).

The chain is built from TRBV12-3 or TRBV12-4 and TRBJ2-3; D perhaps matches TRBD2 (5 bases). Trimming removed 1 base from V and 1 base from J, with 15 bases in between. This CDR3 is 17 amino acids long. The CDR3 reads CASSLELGEGGTDTQYF. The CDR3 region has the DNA TGTGCCAGCAGTTTAGAACTAGGTGAGGGTGGCACAGATACGCAGTATTTT.

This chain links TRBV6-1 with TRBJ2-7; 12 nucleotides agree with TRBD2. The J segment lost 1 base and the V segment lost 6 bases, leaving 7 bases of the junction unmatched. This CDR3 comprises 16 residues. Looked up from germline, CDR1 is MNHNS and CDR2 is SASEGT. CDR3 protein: CASRLETSGGSYEQYF. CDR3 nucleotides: TGTGCCAGCAGACTAGAGACTAGCGGGGGATCCTACGAGCAGTACTTC.

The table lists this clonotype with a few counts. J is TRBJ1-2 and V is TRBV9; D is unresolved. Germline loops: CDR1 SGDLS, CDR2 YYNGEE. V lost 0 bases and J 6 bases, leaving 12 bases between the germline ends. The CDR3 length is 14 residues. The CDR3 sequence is CASSVELTIDGYTF. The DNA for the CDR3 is TGTGCCAGCAGCGTAGAACTGACGATTGATGGCTACACCTTC.

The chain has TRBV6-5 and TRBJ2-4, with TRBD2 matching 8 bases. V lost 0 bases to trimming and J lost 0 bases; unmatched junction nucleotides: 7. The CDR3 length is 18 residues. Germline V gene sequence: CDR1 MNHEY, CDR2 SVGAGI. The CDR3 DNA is TGTGCCAGCAGTTACTCCCTCGCCGGGAGGGTAGCCAAAAACATTCAGTACTTC. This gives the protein CASSYSLAGRVAKNIQYF.

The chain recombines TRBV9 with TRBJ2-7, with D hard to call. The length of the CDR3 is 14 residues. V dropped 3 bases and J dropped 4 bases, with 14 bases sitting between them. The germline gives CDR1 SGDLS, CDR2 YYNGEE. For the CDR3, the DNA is TGTGCCAGCAGCGGTACAGACTCCTATTACGAGCAGTACTTC. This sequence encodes CASSGTDSYYEQYF.